This T cell receptor beta chain derives from a study of identical twins. Study-level results: In drawing conclusions, the study used cross-sectional statistical analysis and did not follow the same donors.

TCRdb redid the calling of the 5' RACE reads with MiXCR, one entry per CDR3 protein. The sample shows roughly 250,000 distinct CDR3 sequences, 6.5% to 9% of them seen only once. On this clonotype itself: Its antigen is currently unknown.

There are 15 residues in the CDR3. Per the germline V gene, CDR1 is SGHAT and CDR2 is FQNNGV. After removal of 1 base from V and 6 bases from J, the junction contained 6 bases not matched to a gene. The data also belong to a second study, concerning yellow fever vaccine responses in identical twins.

Sequencing was carried out using CD8+ T cells sorted from blood. J is TRBJ1-1 and V is TRBV11-2; 9 positions agree with TRBD1. This TCR was sampled from a woman younger than 35 in good health. The CDR3 bases are TGTGCCAGCAGCTTAGGGACAGGGGTTTTGTCTGAAGCTTTCTTT. Translating gives CASSLGTGVLSEAFF.